This TCR beta chain was profiled in a study of blood T cell repertoires in COVID-19 (dated by TCRdb to the early 2020s). Concerning the study at large: Samples covering the acute and convalescent phases of COVID-19 were provided by collaborators in the United States, Italy and Spain. The material from the prospective study consisted of cDNA or gDNA derived from T cells, B-cell-depleted T cells, or PBMCs. Deeply sampled blood TCRbeta repertoires from subjects exposed to, actively infected with, or recovered from COVID-19 were included in the dataset. A freely available public database, intended as a resource for researchers studying the immune response to SARS-CoV-2, is where the repertoires were released. The samples were drawn from two sources: the first 160 participants of the ongoing ImmuneRACE study, and 950 to 1,500 subjects contributed by 6 global collaborators. Sample metadata almost always included a de-identified subject ID, COVID-19 status, age in years and sex. HLA class I and class II types, where available, came from metadata supplied by the sample provider rather than from assay-based typing. General study outcomes and caveats: The quantity of clinical and demographic metadata differed by source and by participant and was supplied without curation.

TCRbeta CDR3 regions were amplified from genomic DNA by means of the immunoSEQ Assay, a bias-controlled multiplex PCR. In the original analysis: Within the assay, amplification of reference gene primers was used to estimate how many nucleated cells each sample contained. To quantify the absolute abundance of each unique TCRbeta CDR3 rearrangement, sequence reads were collapsed and filtered. For each sample, productive Simpson clonality was calculated as the square root of Simpson's diversity index over productive rearrangements. TCRdb stores this immuneACCESS table with in-frame sequences only. Part of the clones is absent; in the studies checked, under half of the shortfall reflects unresolved V genes, and no reason is known for the rest. V and J calls and clone size follow that table, whereas D and trimming were derived from the DNA. This sample comprises some 120,000 clones, around 88% of them detected only once. The ten biggest clones cover about 6% of the sample.

With respect to this clone: Its cognate antigen has yet to be identified. Qualities for individual bases were not recorded, and no much larger clone is one base off.

Including the terminal cysteine and phenylalanine, the CDR3 comprises 14 residues. CDR3 DNA is the only sequence kept; it has 42 bases, read in frame from the first base. Trimming at the junction amounts to 0 bases on V and 5 bases on J, and the germline ends lie 8 bases apart. The germline V gene (reference sequence) yields MNHNY for CDR1 and SVGAGI for CDR2. Each collaborating institution followed its own protocols to collect whole blood in K2EDTA tubes. Collaborator samples were shipped for TCRbeta analysis as frozen whole blood, isolated PBMCs, or DNA extracted from either sample type. Sequencing was done on a sample of peripheral blood. This sequence originates from a man of 80 years or more with active or convalescent COVID-19. The V and J genes are TRBV6-6 and TRBJ1-5, with TRBD1 tentatively as D gene (6 bases match). The nucleotide sequence is TGTGCCAGCAGTTACTCGCGACAGGATCAGCCCCAGCATTTT. The encoded protein is CASSYSRQDQPQHF.